These 4 T cell receptor beta chains were sequenced from one sample in a study of T cell responses to AZD1222 COVID-19 vaccine. TCRdb's table, derived via immunoSEQ multiplex PCR, lists solely in-frame clones and lacks some. The top ten hold 0.9% to 1.1% of the sample, which has about 200,000 clones, just over 90% seen once. Sequencing was performed on peripheral blood, taken on day 0 of MenACWY control vaccination. Every receptor here comes from an adult in good health.

The V gene is TRBV18, the J gene TRBJ1-1; 9 bases line up with TRBD1. V shed 3 bases, J shed 0 bases, and the junction held 8 bases outside the gene matches. Germline CDR1 and CDR2: KGHSH and LQKENI. The CDR3 extends over 17 amino acids. The CDR3 sequence is CASSPSRQGVLNTEAFF. The CDR3 DNA sequence: TGTGCCAGCTCACCTTCCCGACAGGGGGTCTTGAACACTGAAGCTTTCTTT.

The chain joins TRBV6-6 to TRBJ1-2; 12 positions agree with TRBD1. CDR1 is MNHNY and CDR2 is SVGAGI in the germline V gene (reference sequence). V lost 7 bases, J lost 4 bases, and 10 bases stayed unmatched. The CDR3 runs 16 residues. CDR3 in amino acids: CASILTGTGGAYGYTF. The CDR3 DNA is TGTGCCAGCATTCTTACCGGGACAGGGGGCGCCTATGGCTACACCTTC.

In its sample, this clone was seen once. The chain employs TRBV3-1 (or the pseudogene TRBV3-2) and TRBJ1-5; D ambiguous. CDR1 is LGHDT and CDR2 is YNNKEL in the germline V gene (reference sequence). Deletions cut 1 base from V and 7 bases from J, with 14 bases between. This CDR3 has 15 residues. CDR3 loop: CASSQGALFKQPQHF. CDR3 nucleotides: TGTGCCAGCAGCCAAGGAGCTTTGTTTAAACAGCCCCAGCATTTT.

V is TRBV5-1 and J is TRBJ2-7; perhaps TRBD1 as D (7 bases). The V end lost 3 bases, the J end lost 4 bases, and 17 bases lay between the germline ends. The CDR3 has 15 residues. CDR1 is SGHRS, CDR2 YFSETQ, per germline. CDR3 sequence reads: CASSWTAGGGYEQYF. The CDR3 bases are TGCGCCAGCAGCTGGACGGCAGGGGGAGGATACGAGCAGTACTTC.